Presented here are 5 T cell receptor beta chains from one specimen sequenced in a study of regulatory T cells in long-lasting Graves disease. HTBI primers from iRepertoire and Arm-PCR of CDR3 regions yielded the TCR beta libraries. TCRdb itself ran the multiplex PCR reads through MiXCR, one entry per CDR3 protein. Of more than 300,000 distinct CDR3 sequences listed, approximately 12% are singletons. Time point meaning: newly diagnosed GD, antithyroid drugs for less than 3 months. RNA isolated from PBMCs was used to make the TCR library. These data were likewise used in another study, on T cells in Graves' hyperthyroidism and ophthalmopathy.

The sample here was peripheral blood mononuclear cells (PBMCs), taken at new diagnosis, from a patient treated with antithyroid drugs. These receptor sequences come from a woman younger than 30 with Graves disease.

This clonotype was seen many times. The chain joins TRBV4-2 to TRBJ2-1; 7 bases match TRBD1. Germline V gene lookup returns CDR1 LGHNA and CDR2 YNFKEQ. The CDR3 loop spans 18 amino acids. J was trimmed by 0 bases and V by 5 bases; bases with no gene match: 13. CDR3 nucleotide sequence: TGTGCCAGCAGCGCGCAATATGGGACAGCGAGCTCCTACAATGAGCAGTTCTTC. Protein product: CASSAQYGTASSYNEQFF.

In this sample, this clonotype turned up a few times. This may be a read error: a much more frequent sequence differs by one nucleotide. V is TRBV28 and J is TRBJ2-1, with D perhaps assigned TRBD1 or TRBD2 (5 bases each). Germline lookup yields CDR1 MDHEN and CDR2 SYDVKM. CDR3 length equals 20 residues. Trimming removed 5 bases at V and 8 bases at J, with 34 bases between. CDR3 amino acids: CASSLITFGTLSENGDEQFF. CDR3 sequence (DNA): TGTGCCAGCAGTCTCATAACGTTCGGGACCCTAAGTGAAAATGGGGATGAGCAGTTCTTC.

This clonotype occurred a few times. V gene TRBV6-1 combines with J gene TRBJ1-1, with a tentative D call TRBD1 (6 bases). With 2 bases removed from V and 4 bases from J, the gap between germline ends came to 11 bases. The CDR3 has 14 amino acids. Germline CDR1 and CDR2: MNHNS and SASEGT. Here the CDR3 reads CASSEWTVGTEAFF. The CDR3 DNA reads as TGTGCCAGCAGTGAATGGACAGTGGGCACTGAAGCTTTCTTT.

This clonotype was counted ten times or more. The chain links TRBV27 to TRBJ1-1; no firm D call. The germline gives CDR1 MNHEY, CDR2 SMNVEV (reference sequence). V was cut by 4 bases and J by 3 bases, with 9 bases left in between. The CDR3 spans 13 residues. The CDR3 reads CASSYLTDTEAFF. Here the CDR3 DNA reads TGTGCCAGCAGTTACCTTACGGACACTGAAGCTTTCTTT.

This clonotype showed up just a few times. The V gene is TRBV4-1, the J gene TRBJ2-2, with D perhaps being TRBD1 or TRBD2 (5 bases each). The CDR3 is made up of 19 amino acids. V was cut by 0 bases and J by 4 bases, with 21 bases left in between. Germline CDR1 MGHRA, CDR2 YSYEKL. The CDR3 reads CASSQDGTVRRDPTGELFF. The CDR3 nucleotides are TGCGCCAGCAGCCAAGATGGGACGGTCAGGAGAGACCCCACCGGGGAGCTGTTTTTT.